This T cell receptor (beta chain) appears in the sequencing data of a study of cytomegalovirus exposure and HLA in healthy donors. Primers: 60 Vbeta forward and 13 Jbeta reverse. Assay used: immunoSEQ multiplex PCR; TCRdb lists only in-frame clones, some missing. The data show some 150,000 clones, with approximately 87% seen just once and 4% to 6.5% held by the top ten. Points on this clone: What it binds is unknown.

Overall study findings and caveats: It was likely that a cluster of highly shared sequence variants was a sequencing artifact. Three chains tied to CMV proved CMV antigen-specific in vitro. HLA allele associations emerged for about 16,000 TCR beta sequences in a later analysis, at 0.05 false discovery rate.

This TCR was sampled from a woman in her thirties in good health and CMV-seronegative. The sample was PBMCs.

Here the CDR3 reads CASSLEGLLGGMNTEAFF. For the CDR3, the DNA is TGCGCCAGCAGCTTGGAGGGGCTATTAGGCGGAATGAACACTGAAGCTTTCTTT. This chain connects TRBV4-1 to TRBJ1-1; TRBD1 might be the D (5 bases). V shed 5 bases and J shed 0 bases, with 22 bases lying between them. Germline CDR1 reads MGHRA; CDR2 reads YSYEKL. This CDR3 has 18 residues.